These 13 T cell receptor beta chains share one sample of origin, sequenced in a study of blood T cells in healthy people across ages. With a J-beta primer mix and a sample-barcoded 5' primer, a second PCR ran about 7 to 12 cycles. TCRdb re-called the 5' RACE reads through MiXCR, storing one row per CDR3 protein. The sample lists about 620,000 distinct CDR3 sequences; approximately 21% were seen once. Sequencing was done on a sample of blood. These receptors were taken from a man between 65 and 80 years old in good health.

This clonotype has only a few counts. This sequence joins TRBV24-1 and TRBJ2-7, with TRBD1 matching over 8 bases. Gene TRBJ2-1 matches the end of the DNA better, so the J call may be wrong. The germline V gene encodes CDR1 KGHDR and CDR2 SFDVKD. The CDR3 is made up of 14 amino acids. The CDR3 protein is CATSDGTGWNEQFF. As DNA, the CDR3 is TGTGCCACCAGTGATGGGACAGGATGGAATGAGCAGTTCTTC.

A few counts support this clonotype. This chain connects TRBV7-9 to TRBJ2-3; unclear D gene. CDR1 is SEHNR, CDR2 FQNEAQ, per germline (reference sequence). The CDR3 consists of 14 residues. V was trimmed by 1 base and J by 0 bases, leaving 5 bases between them. Here the CDR3 DNA reads TGTGCCAGCAGCTTAGTGGACAGCACAGATACGCAGTATTTT. This translates into CASSLVDSTDTQYF.

V gene TRBV9 combines with J gene TRBJ2-1; D is possibly TRBD1 or TRBD2 (5 bases each). The tail of the sequence fits TRBJ2-7 better, so the J call may be wrong. The CDR3 totals 14 residues. The germline V gene has CDR1 SGDLS and CDR2 YYNGEE. This CDR3 reads CASSVGFGDDEQYF. CDR3 DNA sequence: TGTGCCAGCAGCGTAGGGTTTGGGGACGACGAGCAGTACTTC.

There are a few counts of this clonotype. The chain joins TRBV3-1 to TRBJ2-7; D unclear. Germline CDR1 and CDR2: LGHDT and YNNKEL (reference sequence). The V gene lost 1 base and the J gene lost 4 bases, with 8 bases spanning the gap. The length of the CDR3 is 13 residues. The chain's CDR3 is CASSQVPEYEQYF. CDR3 bases: TGTGCCAGCAGCCAAGTACCAGAGTACGAGCAGTACTTC.

The J gene is TRBJ1-4, the V gene TRBV7-2; 8 nucleotides match TRBD1. Unmatched junction bases numbered 1, after V lost 5 bases and J lost 8 bases. Germline-derived CDR1 and CDR2 are SGHTA and FQGNSA. The CDR3 totals 12 residues. The CDR3: CASSRTGEKLFF. Here the CDR3 DNA reads TGTGCCAGCAGCAGGACAGGGGAAAAACTGTTTTTT.

The J gene is TRBJ2-2, the V gene TRBV27; D might be TRBD1 (6 bases). With 6 bases removed from V and 5 bases from J, the gap between germline ends came to 19 bases. This CDR3 has 16 residues. CDR1 MNHEY and CDR2 SMNVEV come from the germline V gene (reference sequence). CDR3 region: CASSILHEDSTGELFF. The CDR3 coding sequence is TGTGCCAGCAGCATATTGCACGAGGACAGTACCGGGGAGCTGTTTTTT.

The genes are TRBV5-6 and TRBJ2-2; D ambiguous. V lost 0 bases to trimming and J lost 2 bases, with 11 bases between them. The V gene's germline CDR1 is SGHDT and CDR2 YYEEEE. The CDR3 is 16 residues long. As DNA, the CDR3 is TGTGCCAGCAGCTTGGAACCGACTCCCAACACCGGGGAGCTGTTTTTT. Protein: CASSLEPTPNTGELFF.

This clonotype was found a few times. This sequence joins TRBV20-1 and TRBJ2-7; a possible D gene is TRBD2 (6 bases). The CDR3 spans 14 residues. CDR1 is DFQATT, CDR2 SNEGSKA, per germline (reference sequence). V lost 6 bases and J 0 bases, leaving 15 bases between the germline ends. In DNA, the CDR3 is TGCAGTGCCAGGTCTCAGGGACTCTCCTACGAGCAGTACTTC. Amino acids: CSARSQGLSYEQYF.

The chain employs TRBV29-1 and TRBJ2-2; a possible D gene is TRBD1 (5 bases). With 7 bases removed from V and 2 bases from J, the gap between germline ends came to 14 bases. The CDR3 has 14 residues. Germline assignment: CDR1 SQVTM and CDR2 ANQGSEA. The CDR3 nucleotides read TGCAGCGGAAGACGACAGACTAACACCGGGGAGCTGTTTTTT. It yields the protein CSGRRQTNTGELFF.

The chain joins TRBV6-6 to TRBJ2-1; D is perhaps TRBD2 (6 bases). CDR3 size: 16 residues. The germline V and J ends were trimmed by 0 bases and 2 bases, with 11 bases remaining between them. The germline V gene has CDR1 MNHNY and CDR2 SVGAGI (reference sequence). The CDR3 is CASSYSYGGAYNEQFF. The CDR3, as DNA: TGTGCCAGCAGTTACTCTTACGGGGGTGCCTACAATGAGCAGTTCTTC.

The V gene is TRBV27, the J gene TRBJ2-6, with a possible D match to TRBD2 (5 bases). CDR1 and CDR2 (germline): MNHEY, SMNVEV (reference sequence). The CDR3 has 15 residues. Trimming removed 3 bases at V and 3 bases at J, with 9 bases between. DNA of the CDR3: TGTGCCAGCAGTTTCGGTGGAGGTGGGGCCAACGTCCTGACTTTC. Encoded protein: CASSFGGGGANVLTF.

The chain joins TRBV3-1 to TRBJ2-6, with TRBD2 matching over 14 bases. This CDR3 region has 18 residues. CDR1 and CDR2 from the germline V gene are LGHDT and YNNKEL (reference sequence). The J segment lost 4 bases and the V segment lost 7 bases, leaving 9 bases of the junction unmatched. The CDR3 coding sequence is TGTGCCAGCACCACGACTAGCGGGAGGGGCTCCGGGGCCAACGTCCTGACTTTC. Its protein product is CASTTTSGRGSGANVLTF.

The sample holds a few counts of this clonotype. This chain links TRBV7-2 with TRBJ2-5, with D perhaps matching TRBD1 (6 bases). The end of the DNA aligns better with TRBJ2-7, so the J call may be wrong. This CDR3 contains 13 residues. Germline V CDR1 and CDR2: SGHTA, FQGNSA. As DNA, the CDR3 is TGTGCCAGCAGCTCCCAACAGGGTAACGAGCAGTACTTC. This gives the protein CASSSQQGNEQYF.